The 2 T cell receptor beta chains listed next were all sequenced from one sample in a study of blood T cells in healthy people across ages. A second PCR, run for 7 to 11 cycles, used a sample-barcoded 5' primer plus a J-beta primer mix. TCRdb used MiXCR to reprocess the 5' RACE reads, holding one entry per CDR3 protein. In the table there are about 780,000 distinct CDR3 sequences, about 47% of which are singletons. Sequenced material: blood. The receptors originated from a man at least 80 years old in good health.

The chain links TRBV15 to TRBJ2-3, with no clear D. Germline CDR1 LNHNV, CDR2 YYDKDF (reference sequence). This CDR3 is 16 amino acids long. The ends were cut back, 0 bases at V and 5 bases at J, with 15 bases in the middle. CDR3 in DNA: TGTGCCACCAGCAGAGATCTTGAGGCCCTGAGAGATACGCAGTATTTT. It translates to CATSRDLEALRDTQYF. Based on the CDR3 plus reference TRBV15 and TRBJ2-3, the full variable domain is DAMVIQNPRYQVTQFGKPVTLSCSQTLNHNVMYWYQQKSSQAPKLLFHYYDKDFNNEADTPDNFQSRRPNTSFCFLDIRSPGLGDTAMYLCATSRDLEALRDTQYFGPGTRLTVL.

This clonotype showed up just a few times. The V call is TRBV3-1, the J call TRBJ2-1; D may be TRBD2 (6 bases). Trimming stripped 4 bases from V and 9 bases from J, with 16 bases between. Germline CDR1 reads LGHDT; CDR2 reads YNNKEL (reference sequence). The CDR3 loop spans 14 amino acids. The CDR3 DNA follows: TGTGCCAGCAGCCTGAGGAGCGGGTTGGCTGAGCAGTTCTTC. It codes for CASSLRSGLAEQFF.